What follows describes a single T cell receptor beta chain. This CDR3 contains 15 residues. V lost 1 base to trimming and J lost 5 bases, with 11 bases between them. CDR1 SGHVS and CDR2 FQNEAQ come from the germline V gene. Only in-frame clones appear in the TCRdb table, and some are missing; sequencing was by immunoSEQ multiplex PCR. The sample records 130,000 to 150,000 clones, over 70% being singletons. The data derive from a study of blood T cell repertoires in COVID-19. Across the study: Donors in the United States, Italy and Spain gave samples during acute or convalescent COVID-19.

The receptor was derived from a woman in her forties or fifties with acute or convalescent COVID-19. Sequencing input: peripheral blood. The rearrangement uses TRBV7-8 and TRBJ1-4, with D tentatively TRBD1 (6 bases). The CDR3 sequence is CASSLDGQRNEKLFF. The DNA of the CDR3 is TGTGCCAGCAGCTTAGATGGACAGAGAAATGAAAAACTGTTTTTT.